What follows are 14 T cell receptor beta chains derived from one specimen sequenced in a study of blood T cell repertoires in COVID-19. Sequencing used immunoSEQ multiplex PCR; TCRdb keeps in-frame clones, though not all of them. The sample yields nearly 95,000 clones, about nine tenths seen once. The sequenced sample consisted of peripheral blood. These receptors all stem from a woman older than 75 with acute or convalescent COVID-19.

The chain carries TRBV7-2 and TRBJ2-3; possible D gene TRBD2, 6 bases. Looked up from germline, CDR1 is SGHTA and CDR2 is FQGNSA. The CDR3 sequence is 14 residues long. The V end lost 5 bases, the J end lost 6 bases, and 15 bases lay between the germline ends. The CDR3 spells CASSLGGVFDTQYF. The CDR3 nucleotides read TGTGCCAGCAGCCTAGGCGGGGTCTTCGATACGCAGTATTTT.

Points on this clone: Sequence at one end of the junction differs from germline and may be a read error. The CDR3 DNA follows: TGTGCTAGCAGTTTGACTAGTGGGACCGGGGAGCTGTTTTTT. It codes for CASSLTSGTGELFF. The chain employs TRBV7-7 and TRBJ2-2; TRBD2 might be the D (6 bases). The germline V gene encodes CDR1 SSHAT and CDR2 FNYEAQ (reference sequence). This CDR3 region has 14 residues.

V gene TRBV2 combines with J gene TRBJ2-2; 7 bases align to TRBD1. The V segment lost 6 bases and the J segment 3 bases; nucleotides outside the gene matches: 4. Looked up from germline, CDR1 is SNHLY and CDR2 is FYNNEI. The CDR3 sequence is 14 residues long. CDR3 region: CASRATGHTGELFF. DNA for the CDR3: TGTGCCAGCAGGGCGACAGGGCACACCGGGGAGCTGTTTTTT. Looking up the rest from reference TRBV2 and TRBJ2-2 gives the full variable domain: EPEVTQTPSHQVTQMGQEVILRCVPISNHLYFYWYRQILGQKVEFLVSFYNNEISEKSEIFDDQFSVERPDGSNFTLKIRSTKLEDSAMYFCASRATGHTGELFFGEGSRLTVL.

The chain links TRBV6-2 or TRBV6-3 to TRBJ1-2, with a tentative D call TRBD1 (6 bases). Trimming took off 5 bases at V and 4 bases at J, with 17 bases between the two ends. This CDR3 contains 15 residues. CDR1 is MNHEY and CDR2 is SVGEGT in the germline V gene. For the CDR3, the DNA is TGTGCCAGCAGTATCAACAGGGTAGTAGGCTATGGCTACACCTTC. It is translated as CASSINRVVGYGYTF.

This chain joins TRBV7-2 and TRBJ1-3; D is undetermined. Trimming took off 5 bases at V and 0 bases at J, with 5 bases between the two ends. The CDR3 length is 13 residues. The germline V gene has CDR1 SGHTA and CDR2 FQGNSA. The CDR3 protein is CASSTGSGNTIYF. In nucleotides, the CDR3 is TGTGCCAGCAGCACGGGCTCTGGAAACACCATATATTTT.

V and J are TRBV6-6 and TRBJ2-7; the D is unclear. Trimming shortened V by 2 bases and J by 0 bases, and 8 bases separated the two germline ends. This CDR3 has 14 amino acids. Germline V lookup: CDR1 MNHNY, CDR2 SVGAGI (reference sequence). The CDR3 spells CASSYTRPSYEQYF. CDR3 coding DNA: TGTGCCAGCAGTTACACTCGCCCCTCCTACGAGCAGTACTTC.

This clone occurred once. The V gene is TRBV5-4, the J gene TRBJ1-2; TRBD1 might be the D (5 bases). The CDR3 spans 15 residues. Germline CDR1 reads SGHNT; CDR2 reads YYREEE (reference sequence). V lost 2 bases to trimming and J lost 4 bases, with 15 bases between them. CDR3: CASSFRDYRSYGYTF. The CDR3 DNA reads TGTGCCAGCAGCTTCCGGGACTATCGGTCCTATGGCTACACCTTC.

This clone was seen a single time. The chain joins TRBV5-1 to TRBJ2-1; a weak D match, TRBD2 (6 bases). Germline V lookup: CDR1 SGHRS, CDR2 YFSETQ. CDR3 size: 16 residues. Trimming left V 1 base short and J 9 bases short, with 20 bases between. The CDR3 nucleotides read TGCGCCAGCAGCTTGAACGGCGGGATACAAGTAGGTGAGCAGTTCTTC. Its translation: CASSLNGGIQVGEQFF.

The V gene is TRBV7-2, the J gene TRBJ2-2, with TRBD2 matching over 9 bases. The CDR3 length is 18 residues. The V gene end was trimmed by 1 base and the J gene end by 0 bases; junction bases not matched to a gene: 6. CDR1 SGHTA and CDR2 FQGNSA come from the germline V gene. CDR3: CASSLGASGAANTGELFF. The DNA of the CDR3 is TGTGCCAGCAGCTTAGGCGCTAGCGGGGCCGCGAACACCGGGGAGCTGTTTTTT.

The chain links TRBV5-1 to TRBJ2-2; perhaps TRBD1 as D (5 bases). This CDR3 region has 15 residues. Trimming pared 2 bases from V and 1 base from J, leaving 9 bases between. Germline assignment: CDR1 SGHRS and CDR2 YFSETQ. CDR3 loop: CASSFTDRNTGELFF. The CDR3 nucleotides are TGCGCCAGCAGCTTCACTGACAGGAACACCGGGGAGCTGTTTTTT.

V usage is TRBV9 and J usage is TRBJ2-2; 7 bases are a match to TRBD2. Germline V lookup: CDR1 SGDLS, CDR2 YYNGEE. This CDR3 region has 14 residues. Losses at the gene ends were 0 bases for V and 8 bases for J; bases not matched to a gene: 4. CDR3 bases: TGTGCCAGCAGCGTAGAGGCGGGAGCTGGGGAGCTGTTTTTT. Protein: CASSVEAGAGELFF.

This clone has only a few counts. The chain couples TRBV29-1 to TRBJ2-2; 7 positions agree with TRBD1. This CDR3 spans 15 amino acids. Trimming cost V 4 bases and J 2 bases; bases outside gene matches: 7. Per germline, CDR1 SQVTM and CDR2 ANQGSEA. The CDR3 DNA sequence: TGCAGCGTTGGACAGGGCCCTTCCAACACCGGGGAGCTGTTTTTT. This encodes CSVGQGPSNTGELFF.

This clone was found once. The rearrangement links TRBV5-4 to TRBJ2-2; D is possibly TRBD1 (5 bases). V was trimmed by 2 bases and J by 3 bases, leaving 11 bases between them. This CDR3 contains 15 residues. CDR1 and CDR2 (germline): SGHNT, YYREEE (reference sequence). CDR3 amino acids: CASSFPQGDTGELFF. The CDR3 DNA reads TGTGCCAGCAGCTTCCCCCAGGGTGACACCGGGGAGCTGTTTTTT. Variable domain in full (rest from reference TRBV5-4 and TRBJ2-2): ETGVTQSPTHLIKTRGQQVTLRCSSQSGHNTVSWYQQALGQGPQFIFQYYREEENGRGNFPPRFSGLQFPNYSSELNVNALELDDSALYLCASSFPQGDTGELFFGEGSRLTVL.

Details on this clone: Other DNA sequences in this sample translate to the same CDR3. The chain recombines TRBV9 with TRBJ1-1, with D possibly matching TRBD1 (5 bases). This CDR3 has 13 amino acids. The germline V and J ends were trimmed by 3 bases and 5 bases, with 11 bases remaining between them. Germline loops: CDR1 SGDLS, CDR2 YYNGEE. The DNA for the CDR3 is TGTGCCAGCAGCGCTACAGGTAATACTGAAGCTTTCTTT. It translates to CASSATGNTEAFF.